Shown below are 9 T cell receptor beta chains from a single sample sequenced in a study of blood T cell repertoires in COVID-19. The repertoire was sequenced with immunoSEQ multiplex PCR; TCRdb's copy has only in-frame clones and lacks some. This repertoire shows more than 13,000 clones, 85% to 90% found once; its top ten account for 2% to 2.5%. The sequencing input was peripheral blood. The source is a woman aged 65 to 85 in a cohort sampled during active or convalescent COVID-19.

This chain connects TRBV29-1 to TRBJ2-1, with D perhaps matching TRBD1 (5 bases). The V end lost 3 bases, the J end lost 8 bases, and 11 bases lay between the germline ends. CDR3 length equals 12 residues. Per germline, CDR1 SQVTM and CDR2 ANQGSEA. The CDR3 region is CSVEQGMDEQFF. DNA for the CDR3: TGCAGCGTTGAGCAGGGAATGGATGAGCAGTTCTTC.

V and J are TRBV27 and TRBJ2-1, with TRBD2 identical over 7 bases. V was clipped by 6 bases and J by 5 bases; unmatched bases: 7. The CDR3 has 14 amino acids. Germline lookup yields CDR1 MNHEY and CDR2 SMNVEV (reference sequence). The CDR3 coding sequence is TGTGCCAGCAGCTCAAGCGGGGAGGACAATGAGCAGTTCTTC. The encoded protein is CASSSSGEDNEQFF.

The gene calls are TRBV12-3 or TRBV12-4 and TRBJ1-5; TRBD1 might be the D (6 bases). V lost 8 bases to trimming and J lost 6 bases, with 14 bases between them. The CDR3 spans 13 residues. This CDR3 reads CASRKATGQPQHF. DNA for the CDR3: TGTGCCAGCCGTAAGGCGACAGGTCAGCCCCAGCATTTT.

The chain uses TRBV5-4 and TRBJ2-5; TRBD1 matches at 8 bases. The CDR3 runs to 16 residues. Germline loops: CDR1 SGHNT, CDR2 YYREEE (reference sequence). J was trimmed by 4 bases and V by 1 base; bases with no gene match: 9. CDR3 nucleotide sequence: TGTGCCAGCAGCTTGAGATCAGGACAGGGTGCAGAGACCCAGTACTTC. Translation: CASSLRSGQGAETQYF.

The V call is TRBV28, the J call TRBJ2-2; D is unclear. Looked up from germline, CDR1 is MDHEN and CDR2 is SYDVKM. This CDR3 has 12 amino acids. Trimming cost V 1 base and J 7 bases, with 4 bases left between them. The chain's CDR3 is CASSLLVGELFF. CDR3 bases: TGTGCCAGCAGTTTATTAGTCGGGGAGCTGTTTTTT.

The V and J genes are TRBV7-2 and TRBJ1-1; 9 bases match TRBD1. Germline CDR1 SGHTA, CDR2 FQGNSA. The CDR3 length is 14 residues. Trimming removed 4 bases from V and 5 bases from J; junction bases left unmatched: 5. The CDR3 spells CASSSQGAWTEAFF. The CDR3 nucleotides read TGTGCCAGCAGCTCACAGGGGGCTTGGACTGAAGCTTTCTTT.

The chain recombines TRBV10-3 with TRBJ1-2; 7 bases align to TRBD1. CDR1 is ENHRY, CDR2 SYGVKD, per germline. The V and J ends lost 9 bases and 6 bases, in that order; junction bases with no gene match: 13. The CDR3 covers 14 residues. CDR3 nucleotide sequence: TGTGCCATGCGACAGGGCGGACTATATGATGGCTACACCTTC. Residues: CAMRQGGLYDGYTF.

The CDR3 bases are TGTGCCAGCAGCCTCCGACAGGGGGCCGGCACCGGGGAGCTGTTTTTT. Amino acid sequence: CASSLRQGAGTGELFF. The chain has TRBV5-4 and TRBJ2-2; TRBD1 aligns across 10 bases. Per germline, CDR1 SGHNT and CDR2 YYREEE (reference sequence). The trim removed 4 bases at V and 4 bases at J, leaving 7 bases unmatched. This CDR3 contains 16 residues.

V usage is TRBV5-8 and J usage is TRBJ2-5; TRBD1 might be the D (6 bases). CDR3 length: 15 residues. Germline V gene data show CDR1 as SGHTS and CDR2 as YDEGEE. Trimming removed 4 bases from V and 5 bases from J, with 18 bases in between. The chain's CDR3 is CASSSGQPTVETQYF. The CDR3 DNA reads TGTGCCAGCAGCAGTGGACAGCCCACCGTCGAGACCCAGTACTTC.